The following is a T cell receptor beta chain sequence with its context. Its antigen remains undetermined. No base quality information exists; no much larger clone differs at one position. This record comes from a study of blood T cell repertoires in COVID-19 (dated by TCRdb to 2020 to 2021). For context, the study as a whole: Samples covering the acute and convalescent phases of COVID-19 were provided by collaborators in the United States, Italy and Spain. The prospective study material was composed of cDNA or gDNA derived from T cells, B-cell-depleted T cells, or PBMCs. Nearly every sample came with metadata listing a de-identified subject ID, COVID-19 status, age in years and sex. Where available, HLA class I and class II types were obtained from metadata supplied by the sample provider rather than from assay-based typing. Deeply sampled blood TCRbeta repertoires from subjects exposed to, actively infected with, or recovered from COVID-19 were included in the dataset. The repertoires were made available in a free public database intended to serve as a resource for research on the immune response to SARS-CoV-2. Samples came from the ongoing ImmuneRACE study (first 160 participants) plus 1,254 subjects from 6 global collaborators. General findings and caveats noted by the study authors: The amount of clinical and demographic metadata varied by source and participant and was provided uncurated.

The immunoSEQ Assay, a bias-controlled multiplex PCR, was used to amplify TCRbeta CDR3 regions from genomic DNA. Under the source paper's analysis protocol: Within the assay, amplification of reference gene primers was used to estimate how many nucleated cells each sample contained. Sequence reads were collapsed and filtered to measure the absolute abundance of every unique TCRbeta CDR3 rearrangement. For each sample, productive Simpson clonality was calculated as the square root of Simpson's diversity index across productive rearrangements. In TCRdb, the immuneACCESS table is reduced to in-frame sequences with V and J assigned. These tables do not hold every clone; where another copy was compared, an unresolved V gene accounts for under half, and the others remain unexplained. V, J and clone size derive from that table, while D and trimming were established from the DNA sequence. A total of about 260,000 clones appear in this sample, 84% of them only once. The top ten clones comprise 4.2% of the sample.

The germline V gene yields MNHEY for CDR1 and SVGAGI for CDR2. CDR3 length: 13 amino acids, cysteine to phenylalanine. Only the CDR3 part of the read is kept: 39 bases, read in frame from the first base. V is reduced by 6 bases and J by 3 bases, leaving a spacing of 11 bases between them. Each collaborating institution followed its own protocols to collect whole blood in K2EDTA tubes. Collaborator samples were shipped for TCRbeta analysis as frozen whole blood, isolated PBMCs, or DNA extracted from either sample type. The chain was built from TRBV6-5 and TRBJ1-2; tentative D gene TRBD1, with 6 bases matching. The sequencing input was peripheral blood. The clonotype comes from a man in his sixties with acute or convalescent COVID-19. DNA sequence: TGTGCCAGCAGGGGCAGGGGAGACTATGGCTACACCTTC. Its amino acids are CASRGRGDYGYTF.